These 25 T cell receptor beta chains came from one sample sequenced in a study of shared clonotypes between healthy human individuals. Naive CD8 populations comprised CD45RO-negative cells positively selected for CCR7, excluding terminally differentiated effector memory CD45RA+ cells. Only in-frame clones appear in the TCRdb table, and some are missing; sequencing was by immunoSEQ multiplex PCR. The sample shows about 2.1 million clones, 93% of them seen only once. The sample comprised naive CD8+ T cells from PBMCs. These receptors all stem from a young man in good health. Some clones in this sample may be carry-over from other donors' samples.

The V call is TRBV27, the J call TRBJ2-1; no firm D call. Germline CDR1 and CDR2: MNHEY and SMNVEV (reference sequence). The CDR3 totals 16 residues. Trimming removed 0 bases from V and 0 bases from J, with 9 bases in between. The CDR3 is CASSLSPQSSYNEQFF. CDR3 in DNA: TGTGCCAGCAGTTTATCGCCCCAGAGCTCCTACAATGAGCAGTTCTTC.

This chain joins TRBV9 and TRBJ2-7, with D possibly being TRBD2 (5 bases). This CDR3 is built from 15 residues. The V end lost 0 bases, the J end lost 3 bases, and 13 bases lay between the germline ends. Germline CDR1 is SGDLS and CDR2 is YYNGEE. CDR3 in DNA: TGTGCCAGCAGCGTAGGCCAGACTACTCACTACGAGCAGTACTTC. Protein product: CASSVGQTTHYEQYF.

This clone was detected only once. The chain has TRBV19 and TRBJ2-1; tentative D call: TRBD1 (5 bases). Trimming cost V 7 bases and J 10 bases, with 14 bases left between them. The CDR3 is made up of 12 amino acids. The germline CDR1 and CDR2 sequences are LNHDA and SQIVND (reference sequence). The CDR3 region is CASTYGAGEQFF. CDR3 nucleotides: TGTGCCAGTACCTATGGGGCAGGCGAGCAGTTCTTC.

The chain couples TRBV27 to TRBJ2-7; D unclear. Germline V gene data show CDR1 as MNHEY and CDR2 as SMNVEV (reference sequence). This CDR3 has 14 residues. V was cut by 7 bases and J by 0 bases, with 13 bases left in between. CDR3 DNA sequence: TGTGCCAGCATGATGACTCCCAGCTCCTACGAGCAGTACTTC. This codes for CASMMTPSSYEQYF.

As DNA, the CDR3 is TGTGCCAGCAGCGTAGGTCCCGGGGTCACTAATGAAAAACTGTTTTTT. Encoded protein: CASSVGPGVTNEKLFF. The chain uses TRBV9 and TRBJ1-4; D call uncertain. There are 16 residues in the CDR3. Germline loops: CDR1 SGDLS, CDR2 YYNGEE. V was shortened by 0 bases and J by 2 bases, with 11 bases between the two germline ends. The whole variable domain, remainder taken from reference TRBV9 and TRBJ1-4, is DSGVTQTPKHLITATGQRVTLRCSPRSGDLSVYWYQQSLDQGLQFLIQYYNGEERAKGNILERFSAQQFPDLHSELNLSSLELGDSALYFCASSVGPGVTNEKLFFGSGTQLSVL.

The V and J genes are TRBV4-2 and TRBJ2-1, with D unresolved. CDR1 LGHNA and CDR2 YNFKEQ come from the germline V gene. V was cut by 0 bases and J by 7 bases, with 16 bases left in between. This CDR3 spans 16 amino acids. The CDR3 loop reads CASSQDLTALGNEQFF. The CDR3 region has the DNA TGTGCCAGCAGCCAAGATCTGACGGCGCTGGGGAATGAGCAGTTCTTC.

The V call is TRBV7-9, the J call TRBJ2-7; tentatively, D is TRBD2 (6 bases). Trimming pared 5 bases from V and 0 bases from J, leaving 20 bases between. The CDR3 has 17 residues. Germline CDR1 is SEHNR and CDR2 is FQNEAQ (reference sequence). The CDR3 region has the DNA TGTGCCAGCAGCCGGCCCGCCTACGGGACTTACTCCTACGAGCAGTACTTC. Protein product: CASSRPAYGTYSYEQYF.

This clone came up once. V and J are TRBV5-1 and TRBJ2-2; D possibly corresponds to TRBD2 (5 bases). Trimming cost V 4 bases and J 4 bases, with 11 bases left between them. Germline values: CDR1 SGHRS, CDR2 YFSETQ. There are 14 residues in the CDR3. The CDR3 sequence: CASSLAMGTGELFF. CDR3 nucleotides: TGCGCCAGCAGCCTAGCCATGGGCACCGGGGAGCTGTTTTTT.

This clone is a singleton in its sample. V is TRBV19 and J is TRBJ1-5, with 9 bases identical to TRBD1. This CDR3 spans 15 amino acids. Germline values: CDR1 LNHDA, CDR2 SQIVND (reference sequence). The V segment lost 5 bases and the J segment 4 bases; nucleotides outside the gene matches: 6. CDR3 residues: CASSAGQGPNQPQHF. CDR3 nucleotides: TGTGCCAGTAGTGCCGGACAGGGGCCAAATCAGCCCCAGCATTTT. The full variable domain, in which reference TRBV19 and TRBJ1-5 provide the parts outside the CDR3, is DGGITQSPKYLFRKEGQNVTLSCEQNLNHDAMYWYRQDPGQGLRLIYYSQIVNDFQKGDIAEGYSVSREKKESFPLTVTSAQKNPTAFYLCASSAGQGPNQPQHFGDGTRLSIL.

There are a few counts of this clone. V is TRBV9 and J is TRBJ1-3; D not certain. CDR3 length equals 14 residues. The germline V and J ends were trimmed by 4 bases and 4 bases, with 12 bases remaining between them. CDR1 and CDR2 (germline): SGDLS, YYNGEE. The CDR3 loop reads CASSKGLPGNTIYF. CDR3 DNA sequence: TGTGCCAGCAGCAAGGGCTTACCGGGAAACACCATATATTTT.

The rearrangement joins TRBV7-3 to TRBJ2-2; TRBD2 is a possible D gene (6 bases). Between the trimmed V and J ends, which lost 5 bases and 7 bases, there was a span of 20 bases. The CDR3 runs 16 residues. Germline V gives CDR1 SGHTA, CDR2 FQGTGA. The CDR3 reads CASSPGVRKLDGELFF. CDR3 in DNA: TGTGCCAGCAGCCCGGGGGTCCGGAAACTCGACGGGGAGCTGTTTTTT.

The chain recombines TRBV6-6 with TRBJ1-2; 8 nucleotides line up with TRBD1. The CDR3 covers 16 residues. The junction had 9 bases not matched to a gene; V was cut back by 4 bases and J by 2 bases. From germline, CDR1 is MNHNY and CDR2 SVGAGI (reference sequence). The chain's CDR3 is CASSSELTGVNYGYTF. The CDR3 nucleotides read TGTGCCAGCAGTTCCGAATTGACAGGGGTGAACTATGGCTACACCTTC.

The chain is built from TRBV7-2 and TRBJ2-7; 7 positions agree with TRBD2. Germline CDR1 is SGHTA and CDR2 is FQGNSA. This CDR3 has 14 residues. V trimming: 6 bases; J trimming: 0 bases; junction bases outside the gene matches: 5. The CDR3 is CASSYRGSSYEQYF. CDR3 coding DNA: TGTGCCAGCAGTTACCGCGGGAGCTCCTACGAGCAGTACTTC.

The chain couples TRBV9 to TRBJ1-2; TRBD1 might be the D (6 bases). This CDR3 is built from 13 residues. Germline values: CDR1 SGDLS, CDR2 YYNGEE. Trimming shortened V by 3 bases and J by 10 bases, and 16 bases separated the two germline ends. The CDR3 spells CASSAETGWFYTF. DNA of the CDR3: TGTGCCAGCAGCGCAGAGACAGGATGGTTCTACACCTTC.

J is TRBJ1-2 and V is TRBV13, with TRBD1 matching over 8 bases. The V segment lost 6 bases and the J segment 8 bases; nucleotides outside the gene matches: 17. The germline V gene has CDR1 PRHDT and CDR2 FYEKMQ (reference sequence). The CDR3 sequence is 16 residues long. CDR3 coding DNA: TGTGCCAGCAGTCCGGACAGGGCATCACTGGGGCGCGGCTACACCTTC. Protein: CASSPDRASLGRGYTF.

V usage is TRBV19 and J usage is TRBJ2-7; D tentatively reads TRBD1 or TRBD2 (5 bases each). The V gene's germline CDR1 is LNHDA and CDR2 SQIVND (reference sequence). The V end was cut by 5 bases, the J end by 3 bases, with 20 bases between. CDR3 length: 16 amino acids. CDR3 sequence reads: CASSPEGRDGSYEQYF. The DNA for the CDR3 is TGTGCCAGTAGTCCCGAGGGCAGGGATGGTAGCTACGAGCAGTACTTC.

The CDR3 protein is CASSVGVYYEQFF. The CDR3 region has the DNA TGTGCCAGCAGCGTAGGGGTTTACTATGAGCAGTTCTTC. This chain connects TRBV9 to TRBJ2-1; D uncertain. The V end was cut by 0 bases, the J end by 8 bases, with 9 bases between. From germline, CDR1 is SGDLS and CDR2 YYNGEE. The CDR3 totals 13 residues.

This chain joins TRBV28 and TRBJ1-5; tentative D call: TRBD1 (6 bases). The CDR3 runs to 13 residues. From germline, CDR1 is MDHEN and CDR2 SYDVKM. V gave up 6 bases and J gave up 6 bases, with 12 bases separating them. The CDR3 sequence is CASRSPGAQPQHF. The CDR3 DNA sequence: TGTGCCAGCAGGTCTCCGGGGGCTCAGCCCCAGCATTTT. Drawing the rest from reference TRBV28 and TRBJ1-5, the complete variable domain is DVKVTQSSRYLVKRTGEKVFLECVQDMDHENMFWYRQDPGLGLRLIYFSYDVKMKEKGDIPEGYSVSREKKERFSLILESASTNQTSMYLCASRSPGAQPQHFGDGTRLSIL.

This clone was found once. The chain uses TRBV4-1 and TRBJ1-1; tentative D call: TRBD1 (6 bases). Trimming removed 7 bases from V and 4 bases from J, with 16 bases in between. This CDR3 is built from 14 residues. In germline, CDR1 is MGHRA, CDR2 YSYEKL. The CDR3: CASILGGAGTEAFF. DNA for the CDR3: TGCGCCAGCATTCTGGGGGGGGCCGGCACTGAAGCTTTCTTT.

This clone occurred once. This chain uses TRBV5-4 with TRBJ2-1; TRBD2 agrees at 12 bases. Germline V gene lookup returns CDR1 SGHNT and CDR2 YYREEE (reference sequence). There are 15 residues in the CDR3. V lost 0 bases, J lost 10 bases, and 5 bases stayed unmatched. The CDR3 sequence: CASSLEGLAGGEQFF. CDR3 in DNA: TGTGCCAGCAGCTTGGAGGGGCTAGCGGGAGGGGAGCAGTTCTTC. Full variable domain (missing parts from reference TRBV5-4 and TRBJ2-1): ETGVTQSPTHLIKTRGQQVTLRCSSQSGHNTVSWYQQALGQGPQFIFQYYREEENGRGNFPPRFSGLQFPNYSSELNVNALELDDSALYLCASSLEGLAGGEQFFGPGTRLTVL.

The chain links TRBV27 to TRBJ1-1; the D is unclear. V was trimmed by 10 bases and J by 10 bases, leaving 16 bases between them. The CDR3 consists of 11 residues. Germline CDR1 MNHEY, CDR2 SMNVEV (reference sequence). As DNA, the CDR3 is TGTGCCACCTCACAATTTGGAATAGCTTTCTTT. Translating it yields CATSQFGIAFF.

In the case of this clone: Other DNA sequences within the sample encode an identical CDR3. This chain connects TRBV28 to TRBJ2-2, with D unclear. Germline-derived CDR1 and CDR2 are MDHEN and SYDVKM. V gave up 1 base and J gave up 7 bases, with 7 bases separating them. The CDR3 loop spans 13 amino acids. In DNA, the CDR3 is TGTGCCAGCAGTTTATATCGTGGCGGGGAGCTGTTTTTT. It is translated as CASSLYRGGELFF.

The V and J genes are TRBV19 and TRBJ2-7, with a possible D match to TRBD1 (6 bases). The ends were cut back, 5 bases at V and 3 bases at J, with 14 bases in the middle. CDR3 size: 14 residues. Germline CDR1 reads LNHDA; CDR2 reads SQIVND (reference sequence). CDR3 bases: TGTGCCAGTAGTTATCAAGGACAGAACTACGAGCAGTACTTC. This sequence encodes CASSYQGQNYEQYF.

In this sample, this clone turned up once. The CDR3 sequence is CAWSVDSVSDSPLHF. The CDR3 nucleotides read TGTGCCTGGAGTGTAGACTCCGTGAGCGATTCACCCCTCCACTTT. The rearrangement uses TRBV30 and TRBJ1-6; D call uncertain. V lost 0 bases, J lost 8 bases, and 14 bases lay in between. This CDR3 contains 15 residues. Per germline, CDR1 GTSNPN and CDR2 SVGIG (reference sequence).

The CDR3 loop is CSARTDGNTIYF. CDR3 DNA sequence: TGCAGCGCTCGGACAGATGGAAACACCATATATTTT. The chain links TRBV29-1 to TRBJ1-3; D is perhaps TRBD1 (6 bases). Germline lookup yields CDR1 SQVTM and CDR2 ANQGSEA. V dropped 7 bases and J dropped 3 bases, with 10 bases sitting between them. The CDR3 contains 12 residues. Drawing the rest from reference TRBV29-1 and TRBJ1-3, the complete variable domain is SAVISQKPSRDICQRGTSLTIQCQVDSQVTMMFWYRQQPGQSLTLIATANQGSEATYESGFVIDKFPISRPNLTFSTLTVSNMSPEDSSIYLCSARTDGNTIYFGEGSWLTVV.